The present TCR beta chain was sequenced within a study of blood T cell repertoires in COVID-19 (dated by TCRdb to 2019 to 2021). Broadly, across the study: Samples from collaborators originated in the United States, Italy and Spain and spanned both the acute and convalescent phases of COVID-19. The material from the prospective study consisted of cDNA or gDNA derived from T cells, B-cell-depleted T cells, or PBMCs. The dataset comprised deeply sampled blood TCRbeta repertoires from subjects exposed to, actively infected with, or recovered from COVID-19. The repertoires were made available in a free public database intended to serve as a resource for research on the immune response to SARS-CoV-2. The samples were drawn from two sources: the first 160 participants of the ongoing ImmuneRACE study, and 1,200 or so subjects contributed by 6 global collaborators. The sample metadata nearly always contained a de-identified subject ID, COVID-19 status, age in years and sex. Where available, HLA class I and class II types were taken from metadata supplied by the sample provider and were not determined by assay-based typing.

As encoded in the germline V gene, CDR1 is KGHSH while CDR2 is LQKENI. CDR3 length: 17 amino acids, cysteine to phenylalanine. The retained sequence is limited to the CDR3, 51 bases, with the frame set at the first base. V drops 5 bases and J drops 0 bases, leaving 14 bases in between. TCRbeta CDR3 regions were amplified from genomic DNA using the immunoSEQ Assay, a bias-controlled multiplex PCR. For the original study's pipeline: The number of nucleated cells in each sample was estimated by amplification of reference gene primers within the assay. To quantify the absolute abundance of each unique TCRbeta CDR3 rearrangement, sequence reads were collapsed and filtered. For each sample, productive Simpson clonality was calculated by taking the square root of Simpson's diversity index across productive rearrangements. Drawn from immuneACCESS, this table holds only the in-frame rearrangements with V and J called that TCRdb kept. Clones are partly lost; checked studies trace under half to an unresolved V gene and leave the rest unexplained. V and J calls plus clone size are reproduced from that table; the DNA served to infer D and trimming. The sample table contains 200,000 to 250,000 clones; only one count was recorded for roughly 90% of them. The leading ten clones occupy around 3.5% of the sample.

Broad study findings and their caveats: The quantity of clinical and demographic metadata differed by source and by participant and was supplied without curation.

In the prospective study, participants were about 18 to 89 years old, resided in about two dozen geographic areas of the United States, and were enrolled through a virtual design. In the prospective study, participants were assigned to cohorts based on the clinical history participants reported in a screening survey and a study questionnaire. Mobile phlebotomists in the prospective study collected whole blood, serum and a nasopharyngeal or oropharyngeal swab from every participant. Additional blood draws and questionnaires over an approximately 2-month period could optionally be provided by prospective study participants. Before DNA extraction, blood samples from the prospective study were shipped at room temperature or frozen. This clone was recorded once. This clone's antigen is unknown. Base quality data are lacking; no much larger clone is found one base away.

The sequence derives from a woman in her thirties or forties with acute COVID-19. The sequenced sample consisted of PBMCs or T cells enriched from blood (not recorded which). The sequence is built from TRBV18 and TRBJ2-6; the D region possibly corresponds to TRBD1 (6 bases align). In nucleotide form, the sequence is TGTGCCAGCTCAATAACAGGGTTCATCTCTGGGGCCAACGTCCTGACTTTC. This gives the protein CASSITGFISGANVLTF. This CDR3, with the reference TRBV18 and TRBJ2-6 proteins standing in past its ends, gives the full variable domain NAGVMQNPRHLVRRRGQEARLRCSPMKGHSHVYWYRQLPEEGLKFMVYLQKENIIDESGMPKERFSAEFPKEGPSILRIQQVVRGDSAAYFCASSITGFISGANVLTFGAGSRLTVL.